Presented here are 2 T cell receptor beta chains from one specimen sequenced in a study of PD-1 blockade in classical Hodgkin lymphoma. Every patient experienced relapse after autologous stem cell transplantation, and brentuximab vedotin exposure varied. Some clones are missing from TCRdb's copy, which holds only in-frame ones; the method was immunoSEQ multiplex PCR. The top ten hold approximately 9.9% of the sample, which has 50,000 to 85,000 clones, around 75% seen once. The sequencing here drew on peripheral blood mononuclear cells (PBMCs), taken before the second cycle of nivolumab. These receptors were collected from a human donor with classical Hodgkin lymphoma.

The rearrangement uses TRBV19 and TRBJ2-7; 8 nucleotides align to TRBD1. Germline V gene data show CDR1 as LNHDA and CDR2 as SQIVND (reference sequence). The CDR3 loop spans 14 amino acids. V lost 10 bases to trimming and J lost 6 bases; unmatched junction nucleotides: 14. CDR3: CATATGEFWGEQYF. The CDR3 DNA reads TGTGCCACCGCGACAGGGGAGTTCTGGGGCGAGCAGTACTTC.

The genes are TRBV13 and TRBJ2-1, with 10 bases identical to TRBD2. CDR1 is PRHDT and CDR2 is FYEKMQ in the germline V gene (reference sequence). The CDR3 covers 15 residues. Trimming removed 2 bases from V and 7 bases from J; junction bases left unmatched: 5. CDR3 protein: CASSLLAGAVNEQFF. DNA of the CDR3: TGTGCCAGCAGCTTACTAGCGGGAGCCGTTAATGAGCAGTTCTTC.